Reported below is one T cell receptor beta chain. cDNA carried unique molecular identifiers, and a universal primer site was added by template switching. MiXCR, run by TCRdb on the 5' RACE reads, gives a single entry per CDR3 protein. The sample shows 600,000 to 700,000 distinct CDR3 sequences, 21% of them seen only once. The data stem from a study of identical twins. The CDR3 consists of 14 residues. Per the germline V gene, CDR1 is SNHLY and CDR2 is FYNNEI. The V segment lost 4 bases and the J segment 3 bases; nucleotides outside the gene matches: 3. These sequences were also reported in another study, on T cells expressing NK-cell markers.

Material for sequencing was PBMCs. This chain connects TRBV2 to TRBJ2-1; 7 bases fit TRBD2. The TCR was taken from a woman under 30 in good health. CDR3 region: CASSVGDYYNEQFF. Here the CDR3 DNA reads TGTGCCAGCAGTGTTGGGGACTACTACAATGAGCAGTTCTTC.